This T cell receptor (beta chain) was found in a study of shared clonotypes between healthy human individuals. A remark on this clone: Its antigen is currently unknown.

The protocol was immunoSEQ multiplex PCR, while the TCRdb copy is restricted to in-frame clones and leaves out a portion. The profile shows about 590,000 clones, roughly 95% of them singletons. CD45RO negativity and positive selection for CCR7 defined naive CD8 cells, a population that excluded terminally differentiated effector memory CD45RA+ cells. J gave up 6 bases and V 4 bases, and 8 bases lay outside the gene matches. This CDR3 comprises 16 residues. The germline gives CDR1 MNHNS, CDR2 SASEGT. Overall study findings and caveats: Limited genetic and exposure-history diversity came from having few donors. Clonotype sharing among donors likely depends on sequencing depth.

The J gene is TRBJ2-2, the V gene TRBV6-1; 10 nucleotides match TRBD1. Sample: naive CD8+ T cells sorted from blood. The sequence was collected from a woman aged 30 to 39 in good health. In nucleotides, the CDR3 is TGTGCCAGCAGTGCGGACAGGGGGTACATTCCCGGGGAGCTGTTTTTT. The encoded protein is CASSADRGYIPGELFF.